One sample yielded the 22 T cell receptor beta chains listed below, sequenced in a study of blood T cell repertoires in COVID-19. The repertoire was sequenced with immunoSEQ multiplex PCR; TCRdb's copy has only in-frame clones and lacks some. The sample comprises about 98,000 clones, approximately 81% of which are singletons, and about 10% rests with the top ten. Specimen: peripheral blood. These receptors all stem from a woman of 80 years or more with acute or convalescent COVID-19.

CDR3 protein: CASSEGTGVDTIYF. The CDR3 DNA sequence: TGTGCCAGCAGTGAAGGGACAGGAGTGGACACCATATATTTT. The genes are TRBV2 and TRBJ1-3, with TRBD1 identical over 7 bases. The CDR3 runs 14 residues. V was pared by 1 base and J by 8 bases, with 5 bases of the junction left unmatched. Germline CDR1 and CDR2: SNHLY and FYNNEI.

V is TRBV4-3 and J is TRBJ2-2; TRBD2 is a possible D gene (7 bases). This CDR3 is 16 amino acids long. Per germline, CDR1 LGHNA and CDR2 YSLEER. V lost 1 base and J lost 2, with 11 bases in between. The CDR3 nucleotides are TGCGCCAGCAGCCAAGTGGCGGGGGCCAACACCGGGGAGCTGTTTTTT. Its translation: CASSQVAGANTGELFF.

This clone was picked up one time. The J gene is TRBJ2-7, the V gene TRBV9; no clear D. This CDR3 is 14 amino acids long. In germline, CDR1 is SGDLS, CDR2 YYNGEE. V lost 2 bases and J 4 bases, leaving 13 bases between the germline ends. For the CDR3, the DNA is TGTGCCAGCAGCGTTGATCTTCAGGCGTACGAGCAGTACTTC. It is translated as CASSVDLQAYEQYF.

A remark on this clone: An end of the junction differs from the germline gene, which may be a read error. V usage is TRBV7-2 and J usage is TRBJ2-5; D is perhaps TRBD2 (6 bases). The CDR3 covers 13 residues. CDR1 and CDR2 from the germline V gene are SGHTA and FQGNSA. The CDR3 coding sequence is TGCGCCAGCAGCCCCCGGGACTTGGGGACCCAGTACTTC. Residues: CASSPRDLGTQYF.

The CDR3 here is CASREQGTQYF. CDR3 bases: TGTGCCAGCCGGGAACAGGGGACCCAGTACTTC. The chain links TRBV2 to TRBJ2-5, with D possibly being TRBD1 (6 bases). The germline V gene has CDR1 SNHLY and CDR2 FYNNEI. This CDR3 comprises 11 residues. The germline V and J ends were trimmed by 8 bases and 7 bases, with 11 bases remaining between them. Full variable domain (remainder filled in from reference TRBV2 and TRBJ2-5): EPEVTQTPSHQVTQMGQEVILRCVPISNHLYFYWYRQILGQKVEFLVSFYNNEISEKSEIFDDQFSVERPDGSNFTLKIRSTKLEDSAMYFCASREQGTQYFGPGTRLLVL.

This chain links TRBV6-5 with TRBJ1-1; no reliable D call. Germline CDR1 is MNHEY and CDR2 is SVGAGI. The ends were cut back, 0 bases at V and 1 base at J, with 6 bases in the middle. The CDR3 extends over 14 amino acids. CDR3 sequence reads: CASSYSGRNTEAFF. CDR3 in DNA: TGTGCCAGCAGTTACTCTGGCAGGAACACTGAAGCTTTCTTT.

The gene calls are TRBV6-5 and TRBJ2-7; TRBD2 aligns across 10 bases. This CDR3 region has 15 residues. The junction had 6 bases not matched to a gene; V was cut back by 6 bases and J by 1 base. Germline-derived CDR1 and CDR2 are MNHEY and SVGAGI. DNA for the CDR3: TGTGCCAGCAGGTCCACTAGCGGGGCTTCCTACGAGCAGTACTTC. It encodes CASRSTSGASYEQYF.

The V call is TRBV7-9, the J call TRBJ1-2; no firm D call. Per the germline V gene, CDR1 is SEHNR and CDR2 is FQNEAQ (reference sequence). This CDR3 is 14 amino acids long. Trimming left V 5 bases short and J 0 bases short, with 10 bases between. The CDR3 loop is CASSPGEANYGYTF. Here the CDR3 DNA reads TGTGCCAGCAGCCCAGGCGAAGCTAACTATGGCTACACCTTC.

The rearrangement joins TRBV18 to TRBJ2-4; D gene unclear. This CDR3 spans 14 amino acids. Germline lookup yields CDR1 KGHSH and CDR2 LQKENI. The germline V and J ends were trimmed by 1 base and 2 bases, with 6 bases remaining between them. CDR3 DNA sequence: TGTGCCAGCTCACCACAGGAGTCCAAAAACATTCAGTACTTC. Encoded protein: CASSPQESKNIQYF.

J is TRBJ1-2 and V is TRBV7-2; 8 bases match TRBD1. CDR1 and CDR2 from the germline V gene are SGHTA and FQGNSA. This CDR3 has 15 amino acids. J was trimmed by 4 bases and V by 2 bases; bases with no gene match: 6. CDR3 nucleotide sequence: TGTGCCAGCAGCTTATCTACAGGGGGGCTCTATGGCTACACCTTC. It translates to CASSLSTGGLYGYTF. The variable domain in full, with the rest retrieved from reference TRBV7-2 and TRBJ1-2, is GAGVSQSPSNKVTEKGKDVELRCDPISGHTALYWYRQSLGQGLEFLIYFQGNSAPDKSGLPSDRFSAERTGGSVSTLTIQRTQQEDSAVYLCASSLSTGGLYGYTFGSGTRLTVV.

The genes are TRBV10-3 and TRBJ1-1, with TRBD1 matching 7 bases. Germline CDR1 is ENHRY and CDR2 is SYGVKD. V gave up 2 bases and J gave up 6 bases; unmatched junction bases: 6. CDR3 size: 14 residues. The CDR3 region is CAISETTGEAEAFF. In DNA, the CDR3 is TGTGCCATCAGTGAGACTACAGGGGAGGCTGAAGCTTTCTTT.

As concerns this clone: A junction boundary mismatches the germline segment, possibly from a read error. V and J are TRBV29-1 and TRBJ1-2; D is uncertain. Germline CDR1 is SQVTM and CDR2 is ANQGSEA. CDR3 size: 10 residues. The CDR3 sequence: CSVEDREISF. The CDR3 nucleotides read TGCAGCGTTGAAGATCGGGAGATCTCCTTC.

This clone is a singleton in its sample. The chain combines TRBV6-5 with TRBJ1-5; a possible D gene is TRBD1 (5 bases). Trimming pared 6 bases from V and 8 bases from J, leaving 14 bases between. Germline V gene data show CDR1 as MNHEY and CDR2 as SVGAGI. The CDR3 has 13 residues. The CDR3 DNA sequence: TGTGCCAGCAGACCTGACAGCCTCAAGCCCCAGCATTTT. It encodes CASRPDSLKPQHF.

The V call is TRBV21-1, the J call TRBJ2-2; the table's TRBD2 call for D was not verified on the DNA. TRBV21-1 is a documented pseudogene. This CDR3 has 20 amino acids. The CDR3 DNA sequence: TGTGCCAGCAGCAAATCGGAGAGCGGGGGCCCGATTCTAAACACCGGGGAGCTGTTTTTT. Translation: CASSKSESGGPILNTGELFF.

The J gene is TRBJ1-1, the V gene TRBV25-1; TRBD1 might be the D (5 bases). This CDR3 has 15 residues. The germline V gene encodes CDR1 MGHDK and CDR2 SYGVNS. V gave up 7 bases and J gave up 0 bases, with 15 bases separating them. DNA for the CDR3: TGTGCCAGCAACCCCCAGGGCGGATTGAACACTGAAGCTTTCTTT. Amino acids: CASNPQGGLNTEAFF.

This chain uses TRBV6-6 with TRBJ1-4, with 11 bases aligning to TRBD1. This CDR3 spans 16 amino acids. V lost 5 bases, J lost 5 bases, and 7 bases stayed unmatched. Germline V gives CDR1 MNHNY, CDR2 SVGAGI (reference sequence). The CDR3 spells CASSPPRDRGNEKLFF. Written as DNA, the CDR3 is TGTGCCAGCAGTCCCCCCCGGGACAGGGGGAATGAAAAACTGTTTTTT.

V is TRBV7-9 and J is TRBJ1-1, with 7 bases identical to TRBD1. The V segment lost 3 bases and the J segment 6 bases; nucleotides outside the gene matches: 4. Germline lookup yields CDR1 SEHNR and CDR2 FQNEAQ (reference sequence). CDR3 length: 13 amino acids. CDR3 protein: CASSFDRVSEAFF. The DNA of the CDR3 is TGTGCCAGCAGCTTTGACAGGGTGTCTGAAGCTTTCTTT.

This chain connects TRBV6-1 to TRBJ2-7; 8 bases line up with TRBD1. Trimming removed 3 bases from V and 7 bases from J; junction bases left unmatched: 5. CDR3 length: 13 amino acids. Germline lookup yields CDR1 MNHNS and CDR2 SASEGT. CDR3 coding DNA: TGTGCCAGCAGTGAGCAGGGGGCGGGGGAGCAGTACGTC. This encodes CASSEQGAGEQYV.

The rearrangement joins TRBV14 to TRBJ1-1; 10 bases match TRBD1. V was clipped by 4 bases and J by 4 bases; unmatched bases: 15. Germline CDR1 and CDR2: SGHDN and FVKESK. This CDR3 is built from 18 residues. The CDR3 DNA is TGTGCCAGCAGCCTAGAGGGGACAGGGGTCTTTGAGGGCACTGAAGCTTTCTTT. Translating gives CASSLEGTGVFEGTEAFF.

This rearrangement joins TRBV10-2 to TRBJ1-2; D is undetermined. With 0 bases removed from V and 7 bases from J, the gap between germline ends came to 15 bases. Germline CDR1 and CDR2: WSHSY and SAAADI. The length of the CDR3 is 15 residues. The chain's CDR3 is CASSESGRQALGYTF. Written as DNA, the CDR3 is TGCGCCAGCAGTGAGTCGGGTAGGCAGGCCCTTGGCTACACCTTC.

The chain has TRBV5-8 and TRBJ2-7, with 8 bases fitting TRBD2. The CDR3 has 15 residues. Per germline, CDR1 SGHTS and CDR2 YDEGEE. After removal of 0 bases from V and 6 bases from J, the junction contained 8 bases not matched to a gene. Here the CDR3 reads CASSLDSGVFGEQYV. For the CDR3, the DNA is TGTGCCAGCAGCTTGGATAGCGGGGTCTTTGGCGAGCAGTACGTC.

CDR3 nucleotide sequence: TGTGCCAGCAGCCAAGATCACAGGGGGCGAGGCACTGAAGCTTTCTTT. It specifies CASSQDHRGRGTEAFF. This chain links TRBV14 with TRBJ1-1; 9 bases are a match to TRBD1. From germline, CDR1 is SGHDN and CDR2 FVKESK. V trimming: 0 bases; J trimming: 4 bases; junction bases outside the gene matches: 6. The CDR3 spans 16 residues.